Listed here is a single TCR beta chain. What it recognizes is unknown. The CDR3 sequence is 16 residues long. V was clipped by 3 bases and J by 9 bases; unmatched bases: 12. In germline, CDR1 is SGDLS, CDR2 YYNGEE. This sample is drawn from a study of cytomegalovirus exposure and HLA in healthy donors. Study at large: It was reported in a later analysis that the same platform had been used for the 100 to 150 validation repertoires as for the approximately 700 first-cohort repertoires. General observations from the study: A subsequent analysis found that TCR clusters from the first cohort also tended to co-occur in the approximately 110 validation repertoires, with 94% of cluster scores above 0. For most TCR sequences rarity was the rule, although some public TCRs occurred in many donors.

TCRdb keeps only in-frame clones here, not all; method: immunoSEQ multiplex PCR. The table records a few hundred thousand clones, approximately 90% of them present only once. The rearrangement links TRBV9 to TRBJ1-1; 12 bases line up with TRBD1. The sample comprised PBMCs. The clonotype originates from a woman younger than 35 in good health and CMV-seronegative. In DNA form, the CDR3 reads TGTGCCAGCAGCGCTGTCCCCGGGACAGGGGGCCTACAAGCTTTCTTT. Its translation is CASSAVPGTGGLQAFF.